This TCR beta chain is drawn from a study of breast tumors, draining lymph nodes, adjacent tissues. TCRdb ran MiXCR on the multiplex PCR reads and lists one entry per CDR3 protein. This table has 290,000 or so distinct CDR3 sequences, under 35% appearing once. Axillary draining lymph nodes of breast cancer patients supplied the node samples. This CDR3 region has 13 residues. V gave up 0 bases and J gave up 11 bases, with 12 bases separating them. Per the germline V gene, CDR1 is SGDLS and CDR2 is YYNGEE. As to this clonotype: Its target is not known. With a much larger clone just one base away, this may be a read error.

Study observations and caveats: Luminal-like breast cancer showed significantly higher tumor–nontumor repertoire similarity than basal-like. Findings are consistent with lymph node origin and intratumoral expansion of most tumor T cells. That most tumor T cells come from lymph nodes remained unproven. Tumor repertoires ranked between lymph nodes and nontumor tissue in diversity, with V and J gene preferences.

The TCR was taken from a female donor with breast cancer. Some clones in this sample may be carry-over from other donors' samples. The sequencing sample was made of axillary lymph node tissue. J is TRBJ2-1 and V is TRBV9; D remains ambiguous. The CDR3 DNA reads TGTGCCAGCAGCGTAGGTTTAGTCAGTCAGCAGTTCTTC. Translating it yields CASSVGLVSQQFF. Full variable domain (rest looked up from reference TRBV9 and TRBJ2-1): DSGVTQTPKHLITATGQRVTLRCSPRSGDLSVYWYQQSLDQGLQFLIQYYNGEERAKGNILERFSAQQFPDLHSELNLSSLELGDSALYFCASSVGLVSQQFFGPGTRLTVL.